One sample yielded the 10 T cell receptor beta chains listed below, sequenced in a study of blood T cell repertoires in COVID-19 (dated by TCRdb to 2020 to 2021). The library was obtained by the immunoSEQ multiplex PCR assay. The table was pulled from immuneACCESS by TCRdb, which kept in-frame rearrangements only. Such tables lose some clones; where checked, under half of the loss comes from unresolved V genes, and the rest has no known cause. Within this sample are just under 65,000 clones, with approximately 82% of them counted one time only. The ten largest account for roughly 6% of the sample. The sequenced material came from peripheral blood. These TCRs come from a human donor in a cohort sampled during active COVID-19.

The chain has TRBV5-1 and TRBJ2-4; 13 bases map to TRBD2. Unmatched junction bases numbered 13, after V lost 1 base and J lost 6 bases. The V gene's germline CDR1 is SGHRS and CDR2 YFSETQ. CDR3 length: 19 residues. The CDR3 DNA reads as TGCGCCAGCAGCTTGTTCGGTGGGACTAGCGGGGAGTCAGGAAACATTCAGTACTTC. Residues: CASSLFGGTSGESGNIQYF.

The rearrangement links TRBV9 to TRBJ1-1, with D uncertain. CDR3 size: 13 residues. From germline, CDR1 is SGDLS and CDR2 YYNGEE. V was trimmed by 0 bases and J by 4 bases, leaving 7 bases between them. The DNA for the CDR3 is TGTGCCAGCAGCGTAGGGTCGAGCACTGAAGCTTTCTTT. It encodes CASSVGSSTEAFF. The entire variable domain, with the rest obtained from reference TRBV9 and TRBJ1-1, is as follows: DSGVTQTPKHLITATGQRVTLRCSPRSGDLSVYWYQQSLDQGLQFLIQYYNGEERAKGNILERFSAQQFPDLHSELNLSSLELGDSALYFCASSVGSSTEAFFGQGTRLTVV.

This chain connects TRBV9 to TRBJ1-1; possibly TRBD1 for D (6 bases). The CDR3 totals 13 residues. Trimming cost V 2 bases and J 4 bases, with 9 bases left between them. In germline, CDR1 is SGDLS, CDR2 YYNGEE. CDR3 in amino acids: CASSVIGGTEAFF. The CDR3 DNA is TGTGCCAGCAGCGTCATAGGGGGCACTGAAGCTTTCTTT.

The chain recombines TRBV2 with TRBJ2-2; TRBD1 is a possible D gene (6 bases). The CDR3 has 14 residues. Germline CDR1 is SNHLY and CDR2 is FYNNEI. Trimming took 2 bases from V and 6 from J, leaving 10 bases between them. This CDR3 reads CASSEWDKAGELFF. The CDR3 DNA sequence: TGTGCCAGCAGTGAATGGGACAAAGCCGGGGAGCTGTTTTTT. Complete variable domain (other parts from reference TRBV2 and TRBJ2-2): EPEVTQTPSHQVTQMGQEVILRCVPISNHLYFYWYRQILGQKVEFLVSFYNNEISEKSEIFDDQFSVERPDGSNFTLKIRSTKLEDSAMYFCASSEWDKAGELFFGEGSRLTVL.

This rearrangement joins TRBV19 to TRBJ2-5, with D unresolved. V was shortened by 0 bases and J by 6 bases, with 8 bases between the two germline ends. The CDR3 has 13 residues. Germline CDR1 and CDR2: LNHDA and SQIVND (reference sequence). CDR3 in DNA: TGTGCCAGTAGTATAGATCCGGTGAAGACCCAGTACTTC. Translated: CASSIDPVKTQYF.

The rearrangement joins TRBV15 to TRBJ1-1, with D unresolved. Trimming pared 1 base from V and 0 bases from J, leaving 3 bases between. This CDR3 is built from 13 residues. The germline CDR1 and CDR2 sequences are LNHNV and YYDKDF (reference sequence). The CDR3 reads CATSRAVNTEAFF. CDR3 DNA sequence: TGTGCCACCAGCAGAGCAGTGAACACTGAAGCTTTCTTT.

V gene TRBV6-5 combines with J gene TRBJ2-5; 8 bases line up with TRBD2. CDR1 and CDR2 from the germline V gene are MNHEY and SVGAGI. V dropped 6 bases and J dropped 5; count of bases not matched to a gene: 8. The CDR3 spans 14 residues. The CDR3 bases are TGTGCCAGCAGATCACGGGGGGGCTGGGAGACCCAGTACTTC. Its protein is CASRSRGGWETQYF.

The chain has TRBV5-8 and TRBJ1-2; D is uncertain. Trimming took off 5 bases at V and 4 bases at J, with 9 bases between the two ends. This CDR3 has 12 residues. CDR1 SGHTS and CDR2 YDEGEE come from the germline V gene. DNA of the CDR3: TGTGCCAGCAGAATGGAGATCTATGGCTACACCTTC. It specifies CASRMEIYGYTF.

J is TRBJ1-2 and V is TRBV10-2, with D possibly matching TRBD1 (5 bases). V gave up 7 bases and J gave up 7 bases, with 19 bases separating them. Germline CDR1 WSHSY, CDR2 SAAADI. This CDR3 is built from 14 residues. For the CDR3, the DNA is TGCGCCAGCATAGAAACAAGGGGTGTGAGTGGCTACACCTTC. It specifies CASIETRGVSGYTF.

The CDR3: CASSLGVRGSTEAFF. CDR3 nucleotides: TGCGCCAGCAGCTTGGGTGTTAGGGGTAGTACTGAAGCTTTCTTT. The rearrangement joins TRBV5-1 to TRBJ1-1, with D tentatively TRBD1 (5 bases). Looked up from germline, CDR1 is SGHRS and CDR2 is YFSETQ. CDR3 length: 15 residues. V was clipped by 0 bases and J by 5 bases, with 14 bases between them.